The sequence of this T cell receptor beta chain was determined in a study of CD8 T cells in ankylosing spondylitis. Study findings and constraints: Researchers reportedly found disease-linked clones significantly enriched in matched ankylosing spondylitis synovial fluid. Made up of fewer than 10 highly homologous variants, a TCR beta motif appeared characteristic of ankylosing spondylitis blood. Previous work reported some of these motif variants in the synovial fluid and blood of reactive arthritis.

Comments on this clonotype: Its antigen is currently unknown.

With molecular barcodes, quantitative 5'-RACE was used to make the TCR beta libraries. Using its own MiXCR run on the 5' RACE reads, TCRdb lists one record per CDR3 protein. The repertoire holds 130,000 or so distinct CDR3 sequences, with about 10% as singletons. The sequence derives from a female donor with ankylosing spondylitis or in good health (not recorded which). Source material: blood, either unsorted or a sorted T cell fraction (not recorded which).

This CDR3 reads CASRDSSGETQYF. The CDR3, as DNA: TGTGCCAGCAGAGACTCGTCAGGAGAGACCCAGTACTTC. V is TRBV21-1 and J is TRBJ2-5. TRBV21-1 is annotated as a pseudogene. CDR3 size: 13 residues.